This is a list of T cell receptor beta chains from one sample in a study of Graves' ophthalmopathy and Graves' hyperthyroidism. TCRdb independently ran MiXCR on the multiplex PCR reads; one entry per CDR3 protein. This sample has some 1.1 million distinct CDR3 sequences, with around a third found just once. The specimen sequenced was peripheral blood or thyroid tissue (not recorded which). The receptors derive from an adult man with Graves' hyperthyroidism. Each CDR3 is given with its conserved first and last residue. D genes are given only for firm matches. Clone size is shown for a subset of rows, as once, few, many or a class of expanded clone.

clone size	D gene	J gene	V gene	CDR3 DNA	CDR3 protein
few	.	TRBJ1-1	TRBV12-5	TGTGCTAGTGGTTTTAACGCAGGCACTGAAGCTTTCTTT	CASGFNAGTEAFF
.	.	TRBJ1-5	TRBV28	TGTGCCAGCAGTCTAAGTAGGGGAAGCCTTCGGAGCAATCAGCCCCAGCATTTT	CASSLSRGSLRSNQPQHF
once	.	TRBJ2-2	TRBV5-1	TGCGCCAGCGGGACAACGATAACATCCGGGGAGCTGTTTTTT	CASGTTITSGELFF
.	TRBD1	TRBJ1-5	TRBV27	TGTGCCAGCAGTCCTACCTTGGGACAGGGCGGGAATCAGCCCCAGCATTTT	CASSPTLGQGGNQPQHF
.	.	TRBJ1-4	TRBV20-1	TGCAGTGCTAGGGAAGCCTCAACTAATGAAAAACTGTTTTTT	CSAREASTNEKLFF
.	.	TRBJ1-2	TRBV7-9	TGTGCCAGCGGCTTATCTCGGTGGGCGGATTACGGCTACACCTTC	CASGLSRWADYGYTF
.	.	TRBJ2-2	TRBV25-1	TGTGCCAGCATTGGAGGGACTTCGAACACCGGGGAGCTGTTTTTT	CASIGGTSNTGELFF
.	.	TRBJ2-2	TRBV19	TGTGCCAGTAGCCAAGCCGGGAGAACTGGCGGGGAGCTGTTTTTT	CASSQAGRTGGELFF
.	.	TRBJ2-7	TRBV10-3	TGTGCCATCAGTGAGCCCGGGGACTCCTACGAGCAGTACTTC	CAISEPGDSYEQYF
.	TRBD1	TRBJ1-5	TRBV6-6	TGTGCCAGCAGGGGGACAGGGGGCATTGAGAATCAGCCCCAGCATTTT	CASRGTGGIENQPQHF
many	.	TRBJ1-3	TRBV19	TGTGCCAGTAGTACTATCGGGTCTTCGGGAAACACCATATATTTT	CASSTIGSSGNTIYF
.	.	TRBJ1-6	TRBV10-1	TGCGCCAGCAGTTGGTGGGGGGGTCTATATAATTCACCCCTCCACTTT	CASSWWGGLYNSPLHF
.	.	TRBJ1-6	TRBV12-3/TRBV12-4	TGTGCCAGCAGTGACAAACAGGGTGTGGATTCACACCTCCACTTT	CASSDKQGVDSHLHF
few	.	TRBJ1-2	TRBV4-2	TGTGCCAGCAGCTCCAGGGGACCTCGCTATGGCTACACCTTC	CASSSRGPRYGYTF
many	TRBD1	TRBJ1-1	TRBV5-1	TGCGCCAGCAGCTTGGAACAGGGGTGGACTGAAGCTTTCTTT	CASSLEQGWTEAFF
few	TRBD1	TRBJ1-2	TRBV7-8	TGTGCCAGCAGCTCCAGACAGGGGGCACACAGATATGGCTACACCTTC	CASSSRQGAHRYGYTF